Following are 8 T cell receptor beta chains from one sample sequenced in a study of blood T cells in healthy people across ages. With a J-beta primer mix and a sample-barcoded 5' primer, a second PCR ran 7 to 11 cycles. TCRdb reanalysed the 5' RACE reads using MiXCR and keeps one entry per CDR3 protein. The table includes 500,000 to 550,000 distinct CDR3 sequences, approximately 25% detected once. These data also featured in a second study, about T cells of mothers and their children.

Sequenced sample: blood. The source of these receptors is a boy between 10 and 17 years old in good health.

The chain carries TRBV4-3 and TRBJ2-1; no clear D gene. CDR3 length: 15 amino acids. Trimming took off 1 base at V and 5 bases at J, with 12 bases between the two ends. Germline-derived CDR1 and CDR2 are LGHNA and YSLEER. The DNA of the CDR3 is TGCGCCAGCAGCCAAGTTCACAGCCCAAACAATGAGCAGTTCTTC. Residues: CASSQVHSPNNEQFF.

This chain uses TRBV6-1 with TRBJ2-5; unclear D gene. TRBJ2-7 matches the DNA end more closely, so the J call is doubtful. CDR3 length equals 16 residues. The V gene's germline CDR1 is MNHNS and CDR2 SASEGT. The CDR3 nucleotides are TGTGCCAGCAAAAAGGCCCCCTCTTCGGGTTCCTACGAGCAGTACTTC. As protein: CASKKAPSSGSYEQYF.

V is TRBV20-1 and J is TRBJ1-5; D is ambiguous. Trimming cost V 5 bases and J 1 base, with 9 bases left between them. The germline CDR1 and CDR2 sequences are DFQATT and SNEGSKA (reference sequence). This CDR3 region has 13 residues. The CDR3 DNA reads as TGCAGTGCTTACGTTGGGAGCAATCAGCCCCAGCATTTT. It codes for CSAYVGSNQPQHF.

CDR3 protein: CASSLQGTPETQYF. The CDR3 bases are TGTGCCAGCAGTTTACAGGGGACCCCAGAGACCCAGTACTTC. The chain recombines TRBV28 with TRBJ2-5; tentatively, D is TRBD1 (6 bases). The germline CDR1 and CDR2 sequences are MDHEN and SYDVKM. Trimming took 2 bases from V and 4 from J, leaving 11 bases between them. The CDR3 consists of 14 residues.

The gene calls are TRBV19 and TRBJ2-2; D uncertain. CDR1 is LNHDA, CDR2 SQIVND, per germline (reference sequence). The germline V and J ends were trimmed by 1 base and 8 bases, with 8 bases remaining between them. This CDR3 comprises 13 residues. This CDR3 is CASSIVRRGELFF. CDR3 sequence (DNA): TGTGCCAGTAGTATAGTCCGCAGGGGGGAGCTGTTTTTT. The variable domain in full, completed from reference TRBV19 and TRBJ2-2, reads DGGITQSPKYLFRKEGQNVTLSCEQNLNHDAMYWYRQDPGQGLRLIYYSQIVNDFQKGDIAEGYSVSREKKESFPLTVTSAQKNPTAFYLCASSIVRRGELFFGEGSRLTVL.

This chain uses TRBV6-6 with TRBJ1-6; unclear D gene. The germline V and J ends were trimmed by 6 bases and 7 bases, with 16 bases remaining between them. Germline CDR1 reads MNHNY; CDR2 reads SVGAGI (reference sequence). The CDR3 totals 15 residues. The CDR3 coding sequence is TGTGCCAGCAGCCCCCGCACTACAAGCAATTCACCCCTCCACTTT. Protein product: CASSPRTTSNSPLHF.

The V gene is TRBV7-2, the J gene TRBJ2-1; D is unresolved. V shed 6 bases and J shed 1 base, with 19 bases lying between them. Germline V gene lookup returns CDR1 SGHTA and CDR2 FQGNSA. The CDR3 length is 17 residues. This chain's CDR3 is CASSPILMTRSYNEQFF. The CDR3 coding sequence is TGTGCCAGCAGTCCCATATTAATGACCAGATCCTACAATGAGCAGTTCTTC.

The V call is TRBV4-1, the J call TRBJ2-2; 7 bases map to TRBD1. The CDR3 has 15 residues. Germline V gene data show CDR1 as MGHRA and CDR2 as YSYEKL. Trimming cost V 5 bases and J 2 bases; bases outside gene matches: 5. CDR3 loop: CASSGRDSNTGELFF. DNA for the CDR3: TGCGCCAGCAGCGGCCGGGACAGCAACACCGGGGAGCTGTTTTTT.